The clone carrying this T cell receptor (beta chain) was detected a few times. Its specificity is not known. The sample originates from a study of T cells after yellow fever vaccination. In the study overall: Fractions with few cells were prepared using SMART-Seq v4 Ultra Low Input.

For TCR, cDNA came from 5'RACE template switching, which added a universal primer site and UMIs. TCRdb itself ran the 5' RACE reads through MiXCR, one entry per CDR3 protein. The sample has nearly 350,000 distinct CDR3 sequences; about 8.3% are singletons. The CDR3 covers 16 residues. Per the germline V gene, CDR1 is SGHRS and CDR2 is YFSETQ. The ends lost 3 bases at V and 3 bases at J; junction bases unmatched: 7. Study findings and constraints: The booster saw the reappearance of most primary-vaccination clones (approximately 96% CD4, 80% to 90% CD8). Bulk-population clonotypes that are abundant could appear as contaminants in FACS-sorted repertoires.

The TCR originated in a young man who received the YFV17D yellow fever vaccine. The chain links TRBV5-1 to TRBJ2-2; 8 bases fit TRBD2. Source: PBMCs, taken around 45 days after the first yellow fever vaccination. CDR3 sequence: CASSWGHGGDTGELFF. The DNA for the CDR3 is TGCGCCAGCAGCTGGGGCCACGGGGGGGACACCGGGGAGCTGTTTTTT.